This is a list of T cell receptor beta chains from one sample in a study of T-cell memory formation after mild COVID-19. From the 5' RACE reads, TCRdb called clonotypes with MiXCR, one entry per CDR3 protein. Of around 530,000 distinct CDR3 sequences listed, about 22% are singletons. The sequencing input was PBMCs or a T cell subset sorted from them (not recorded which). These receptors were taken from an adult woman who had mild COVID-19 (a few samples of this study predate the infection). Cell type and time point are not known. Both conserved end residues are part of each CDR3. The size field is filled for only some rows; it gives once, few, many or a size class.

abundance: many
len: 13
v_gene: TRBV14
j_gene: TRBJ2-5
CDR3aa: CASSQGVRGTQYF

abundance: few
len: 11
v_gene: TRBV12-3/TRBV12-4
j_gene: TRBJ2-1
CDR3aa: CASSAGGPEFF

abundance: few
len: 16
v_gene: TRBV7-9
j_gene: TRBJ2-1
CDR3aa: CASSQGLAVLLIAQFF

abundance: -
len: 14
v_gene: TRBV6-1
j_gene: TRBJ1-2
CDR3aa: CASSGFGTVVGYTF

abundance: -
len: 17
v_gene: TRBV12-3/TRBV12-4
j_gene: TRBJ2-6
CDR3aa: CASSGTSGGSGANVLTF

abundance: few
len: 14
v_gene: TRBV12-3/TRBV12-4
j_gene: TRBJ1-1
CDR3aa: CASGTESAIAEAFF

abundance: -
len: 12
v_gene: TRBV19
j_gene: TRBJ2-3
CDR3aa: CASSNPTDTQYF

abundance: few
len: 13
v_gene: TRBV20-1
j_gene: TRBJ1-2
CDR3aa: CSADVVANYGYTF

abundance: -
len: 12
v_gene: TRBV10-3
j_gene: TRBJ1-6
CDR3aa: CAIAQGQGLIHF

abundance: -
len: 14
v_gene: TRBV5-1
j_gene: TRBJ2-3
CDR3aa: CASSLEGVGDTQYF

abundance: few
len: 11
v_gene: TRBV24-1
j_gene: TRBJ2-1
CDR3aa: CATSEANEQFF

abundance: -
len: 13
v_gene: TRBV6-6
j_gene: TRBJ2-7
CDR3aa: CASSLQGRREQYF

abundance: few
len: 14
v_gene: TRBV29-1
j_gene: TRBJ2-7
CDR3aa: CSVDRQGSRYEQYF

abundance: -
len: 16
v_gene: TRBV19
j_gene: TRBJ1-5
CDR3aa: CASSYGFTGARQPQHF

abundance: -
len: 13
v_gene: TRBV29-1
j_gene: TRBJ1-1
CDR3aa: CSVKDGMNTEAFF

abundance: -
len: 16
v_gene: TRBV27
j_gene: TRBJ2-2
CDR3aa: CASSFSTSSPPGELFF

abundance: -
len: 10
v_gene: TRBV9
j_gene: TRBJ2-1
CDR3aa: CASSGIELFF

abundance: -
len: 17
v_gene: TRBV24-1
j_gene: TRBJ2-2
CDR3aa: CATSDRNLAGYTGELFF

abundance: -
len: 16
v_gene: TRBV29-1
j_gene: TRBJ2-3
CDR3aa: CSVEGLAGLIADTQYF

abundance: once
len: 15
v_gene: TRBV21-1
j_gene: TRBJ1-1
CDR3aa: CASSKGGGIRTEAFF

abundance: few
len: 13
v_gene: TRBV2
j_gene: TRBJ2-2
CDR3aa: CASSVWPAGELFF

abundance: few
len: 15
v_gene: TRBV7-9
j_gene: TRBJ2-3
CDR3aa: CASSNRGLSTDTQYF

abundance: few
len: 14
v_gene: TRBV4-3
j_gene: TRBJ2-7
CDR3aa: CASSLRPHSYEQYF

abundance: -
len: 18
v_gene: TRBV3-1
j_gene: TRBJ2-1
CDR3aa: CASSQGLAGGGPYNEQFF

abundance: -
len: 12
v_gene: TRBV12-3/TRBV12-4
j_gene: TRBJ2-5
CDR3aa: CASSFSLGTQYF

abundance: once
len: 14
v_gene: TRBV9
j_gene: TRBJ2-5
CDR3aa: CASSGAVTQETQYF

abundance: few
len: 15
v_gene: TRBV7-2
j_gene: TRBJ2-3
CDR3aa: CASRPIAGAPDTQYF

abundance: -
len: 14
v_gene: TRBV12-3/TRBV12-4
j_gene: TRBJ2-1
CDR3aa: CASSEPRDTNEQFF

abundance: few
len: 13
v_gene: TRBV4-1
j_gene: TRBJ2-7
CDR3aa: CASSRDLAYEQYF

abundance: many
len: 15
v_gene: TRBV12-3/TRBV12-4
j_gene: TRBJ1-2
CDR3aa: CASSLKLQGSGGYTF

abundance: -
len: 13
v_gene: TRBV5-1
j_gene: TRBJ2-1
CDR3aa: CASSRPQKDEQFF